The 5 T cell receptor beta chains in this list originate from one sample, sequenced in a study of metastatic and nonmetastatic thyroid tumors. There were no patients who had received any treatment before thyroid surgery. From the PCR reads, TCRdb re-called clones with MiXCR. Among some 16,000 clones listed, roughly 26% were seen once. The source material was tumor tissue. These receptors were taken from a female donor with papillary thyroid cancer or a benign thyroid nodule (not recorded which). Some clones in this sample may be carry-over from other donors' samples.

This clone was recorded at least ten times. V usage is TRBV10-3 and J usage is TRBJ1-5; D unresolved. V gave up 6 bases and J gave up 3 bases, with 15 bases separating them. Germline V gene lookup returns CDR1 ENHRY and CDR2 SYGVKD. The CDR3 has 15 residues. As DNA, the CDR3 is TGTGCCATCAGCTCAGACGGACCGAACAATCAGCCCCAGCATTTT. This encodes CAISSDGPNNQPQHF.

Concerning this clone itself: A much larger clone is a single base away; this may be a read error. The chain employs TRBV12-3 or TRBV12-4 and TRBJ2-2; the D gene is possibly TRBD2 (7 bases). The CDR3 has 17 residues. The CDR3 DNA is TGTGCCGGCAGTTTAAAGGGGGGGGGCGCGAACACCGGGGAGCTGTTTTTT. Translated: CAGSLKGGGANTGELFF.

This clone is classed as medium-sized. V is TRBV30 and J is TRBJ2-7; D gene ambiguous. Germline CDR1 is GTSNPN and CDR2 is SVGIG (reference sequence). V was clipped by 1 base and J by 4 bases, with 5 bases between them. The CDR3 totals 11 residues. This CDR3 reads CAWSARYEQYF. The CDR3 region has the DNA TGTGCCTGGAGTGCCAGGTACGAGCAGTACTTC.

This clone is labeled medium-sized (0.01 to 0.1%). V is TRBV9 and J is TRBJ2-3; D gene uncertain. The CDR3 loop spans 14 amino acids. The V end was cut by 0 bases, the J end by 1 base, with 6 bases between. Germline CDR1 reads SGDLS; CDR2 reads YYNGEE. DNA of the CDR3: TGTGCCAGCAGCGTAGGGTACGGCACAGATACGCAGTATTTT. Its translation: CASSVGYGTDTQYF.

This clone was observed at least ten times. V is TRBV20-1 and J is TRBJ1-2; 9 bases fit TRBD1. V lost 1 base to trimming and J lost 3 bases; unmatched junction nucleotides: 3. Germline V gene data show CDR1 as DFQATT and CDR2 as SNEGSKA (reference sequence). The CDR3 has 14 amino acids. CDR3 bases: TGCAGTGCTAGAGGGAGGGACAGGGACTATGGCTACACCTTC. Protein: CSARGRDRDYGYTF.